These 5 T cell receptor beta chains came from one sample sequenced in a study of blood T cell repertoires in COVID-19. Assay: immunoSEQ multiplex PCR; the TCRdb copy retains only in-frame clones and omits some. The sample shows fewer than 250,000 clones, approximately 83% of them seen only once. Sequencing was carried out using PBMCs or T cells enriched from blood (not recorded which). These TCRs come from a woman aged 50 to 60 who had been exposed to COVID-19.

V usage is TRBV19 and J usage is TRBJ1-2, with D unclear. CDR1 is LNHDA and CDR2 is SQIVND in the germline V gene (reference sequence). The CDR3 consists of 15 residues. Between the trimmed V and J ends, which lost 5 bases and 1 base, there was a span of 14 bases. The CDR3 here is CASSPVAGFNYGYTF. The DNA of the CDR3 is TGTGCCAGTAGTCCCGTCGCAGGTTTTAACTATGGCTACACCTTC.

Only a few counts were recorded for this clone. The gene calls are TRBV10-3 and TRBJ1-2, with 7 bases aligning to TRBD1. The germline V gene has CDR1 ENHRY and CDR2 SYGVKD. The CDR3 is made up of 13 amino acids. V was pared by 3 bases and J by 8 bases, with 6 bases of the junction left unmatched. CDR3 DNA sequence: TGTGCCATCAGTGAAGAGGGGGCACAGGGCTACACCTTC. This translates into CAISEEGAQGYTF.

This clone was counted once. This chain connects TRBV28 to TRBJ1-2; a weak D match, TRBD1 (6 bases). Between the trimmed V and J ends, which lost 7 bases and 8 bases, there was a span of 14 bases. The CDR3 length is 12 residues. Germline V gene lookup returns CDR1 MDHEN and CDR2 SYDVKM. For the CDR3, the DNA is TGTGCCAGCAATACAGGGATGTGGGGCTACACCTTC. It yields the protein CASNTGMWGYTF.

This chain connects TRBV14 to TRBJ1-2; TRBD1 agrees at 7 bases. CDR1 and CDR2 from the germline V gene are SGHDN and FVKESK. The CDR3 runs 13 residues. V dropped 5 bases and J dropped 5; count of bases not matched to a gene: 5. The CDR3: CASSDIQGYGYTF. The DNA for the CDR3 is TGTGCCAGCAGCGACATACAGGGGTATGGCTACACCTTC.

V is TRBV9 and J is TRBJ1-3; 7 bases match TRBD1. J gave up 2 bases and V 0 bases, and 5 bases lay outside the gene matches. Germline assignment: CDR1 SGDLS and CDR2 YYNGEE. The CDR3 contains 16 residues. The CDR3 is CASSVAPTGTGNTIYF. The DNA of the CDR3 is TGTGCCAGCAGCGTAGCCCCGACAGGGACTGGAAACACCATATATTTT.